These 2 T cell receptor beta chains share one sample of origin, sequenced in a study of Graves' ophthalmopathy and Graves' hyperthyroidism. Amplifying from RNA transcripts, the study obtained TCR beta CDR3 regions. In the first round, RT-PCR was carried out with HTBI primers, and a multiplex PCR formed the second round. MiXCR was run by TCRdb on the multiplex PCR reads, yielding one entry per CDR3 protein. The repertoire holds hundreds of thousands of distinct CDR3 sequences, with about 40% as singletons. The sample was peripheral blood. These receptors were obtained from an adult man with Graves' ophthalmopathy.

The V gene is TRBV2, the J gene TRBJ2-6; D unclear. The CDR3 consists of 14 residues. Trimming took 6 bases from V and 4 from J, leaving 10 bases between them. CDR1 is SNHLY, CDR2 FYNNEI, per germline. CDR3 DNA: TGTGCCAGCAGGGGCGGAATGGGGGCCAACGTCCTGACTTTC. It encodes CASRGGMGANVLTF.

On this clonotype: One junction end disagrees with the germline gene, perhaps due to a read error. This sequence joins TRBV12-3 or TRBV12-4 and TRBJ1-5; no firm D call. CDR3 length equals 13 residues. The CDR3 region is CAGSLGSNQPQHF. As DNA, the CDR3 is TGTGCCGGCAGTTTGGGCTCCAATCAGCCCCAGCATTTT.